This T cell receptor beta chain was identified in a study of long-term antiretroviral therapy in people with HIV. The assay, immunoSEQ v3.0, was run at survey level. TCRdb's copy holds only in-frame clones and misses some; the assay was immunoSEQ multiplex PCR. This table holds about 36,000 clones, roughly 80% found once. CDR3 length equals 16 residues. The germline V gene encodes CDR1 MNHEY and CDR2 SMNVEV (reference sequence). V was trimmed by 4 bases and J by 4 bases, leaving 19 bases between them. The material sequenced was unsorted PBMCs, taken 3.4 years after starting antiretroviral therapy. The source of this sequence is a man aged 30 to 45 with HIV. J is TRBJ1-2 and V is TRBV27, with a tentative D call TRBD1 (5 bases). The CDR3 DNA follows: TGTGCCAGCAGTTCTTCCGCGGGACCACTTCTCTATGGCTACACCTTC. Translation gives CASSSSAGPLLYGYTF.